The 14 T cell receptor beta chains in this list originate from one sample, sequenced in a study of cytomegalovirus exposure and HLA in healthy donors. The PCR was carried out with 60 Vbeta primers and 13 Jbeta primers. Method: immunoSEQ multiplex PCR; TCRdb's copy keeps in-frame clones and lacks some. Among fewer than 120,000 clones listed, 78% were seen once. Sequencing used PBMCs. These receptors came from a woman aged 25 to 39 in good health and CMV-seronegative.

The chain recombines TRBV9 with TRBJ2-7; 7 bases agree with TRBD1. The CDR3 extends over 14 amino acids. Trimming removed 4 bases from V and 1 base from J; junction bases left unmatched: 5. Per the germline V gene, CDR1 is SGDLS and CDR2 is YYNGEE. Written as DNA, the CDR3 is TGTGCCAGCAGCCCCTCGGACAGGTCCTACGAGCAGTACTTC. Its protein product is CASSPSDRSYEQYF.

The chain joins TRBV28 to TRBJ1-2; the D gene is possibly TRBD1 (5 bases). Germline V CDR1 and CDR2: MDHEN, SYDVKM. V gave up 1 base and J gave up 6 bases, with 9 bases separating them. This CDR3 contains 13 residues. The CDR3 here is CASSLSGFNGYTF. In DNA, the CDR3 is TGTGCCAGCAGTTTATCAGGGTTTAATGGCTACACCTTC.

The chain is built from TRBV19 and TRBJ2-7, with D perhaps matching TRBD1 (6 bases). The CDR3 is 13 residues long. The germline gives CDR1 LNHDA, CDR2 SQIVND (reference sequence). V was clipped by 4 bases and J by 2 bases, with 9 bases between them. The CDR3 nucleotides are TGTGCCAGTAGTAACAGGGTAACCTACGAGCAGTACTTC. Translating gives CASSNRVTYEQYF.

V is TRBV1 and J is TRBJ2-2; TRBD2 is the table's D call and was not checked against the DNA. TRBV1 has pseudogene status. This CDR3 has 20 amino acids. The DNA of the CDR3 is TGCACCAGCAGCCAAGATCCAATCGGGAATAGCGGGAGAGTCACCGGGGAGCTGTTTTTT. It translates to CTSSQDPIGNSGRVTGELFF.

The table lists this clone with a count of one. The chain has TRBV27 and TRBJ2-7, with D perhaps TRBD1 (5 bases). The germline CDR1 and CDR2 sequences are MNHEY and SMNVEV (reference sequence). The length of the CDR3 is 12 residues. Trimming left V 8 bases short and J 3 bases short, with 11 bases between. This chain's CDR3 is CASRRGNYEQYF. The DNA of the CDR3 is TGTGCCAGCCGTAGGGGCAACTACGAGCAGTACTTC.

V is TRBV2 and J is TRBJ1-1; 8 nucleotides match TRBD1. This CDR3 comprises 15 residues. V was pared by 5 bases and J by 1 base, with 6 bases of the junction left unmatched. Germline CDR1 reads SNHLY; CDR2 reads FYNNEI. The DNA for the CDR3 is TGTGCCAGCAGTCTGCAGGGGGCAAGGAACACTGAAGCTTTCTTT. Residues: CASSLQGARNTEAFF.

The chain employs TRBV7-9 and TRBJ2-7; D might be TRBD2 (6 bases). Trimming removed 5 bases from V and 7 bases from J, with 18 bases in between. This CDR3 comprises 14 residues. Germline V lookup: CDR1 SEHNR, CDR2 FQNEAQ (reference sequence). The CDR3 coding sequence is TGTGCCAGCAGCGCCTCCCCGGGGCGGGGTGAGCAGTACTTC. Translated, it gives CASSASPGRGEQYF.

The gene calls are TRBV7-2 and TRBJ2-7; 11 nucleotides line up with TRBD2. Trimming removed 1 base from V and 2 bases from J; junction bases left unmatched: 1. Germline values: CDR1 SGHTA, CDR2 FQGNSA. The CDR3 runs to 15 residues. The CDR3: CASSLVAGGTYEQYF. The CDR3 DNA reads TGTGCCAGCAGCTTAGTAGCGGGGGGGACCTACGAGCAGTACTTC.

The V and J genes are TRBV13 and TRBJ1-1; 7 nucleotides match TRBD1. Germline values: CDR1 PRHDT, CDR2 FYEKMQ (reference sequence). Germline trimming cut 1 base from V and 0 bases from J; bases unmatched to any gene: 5. The CDR3 covers 16 residues. The CDR3 DNA reads TGTGCCAGCAGCTTAGTACAGGGGCAACTGAACACTGAAGCTTTCTTT. Protein sequence: CASSLVQGQLNTEAFF.

The chain recombines TRBV4-1 with TRBJ1-4; 10 bases fit TRBD1. Germline V lookup: CDR1 MGHRA, CDR2 YSYEKL. This CDR3 spans 17 amino acids. The J segment lost 2 bases and the V segment lost 0 bases, leaving 3 bases of the junction unmatched. CDR3 loop: CASSQEKGQGTNEKLFF. The CDR3 DNA is TGCGCCAGCAGCCAAGAAAAGGGACAGGGGACTAATGAAAAACTGTTTTTT.

The genes are TRBV30 and TRBJ2-2; D is unclear. CDR1 and CDR2 from the germline V gene are GTSNPN and SVGIG (reference sequence). The germline V and J ends were trimmed by 3 bases and 1 base, with 6 bases remaining between them. This CDR3 has 13 amino acids. DNA for the CDR3: TGTGCCTGGAGGTCGGGGAACACCGGGGAGCTGTTTTTT. As protein: CAWRSGNTGELFF.

This clone was counted a few times. CDR3 in DNA: TGTGCCAGCAGCCTCGGGGGACTCCGACCCTACGAGCAGTACTTC. Protein product: CASSLGGLRPYEQYF. J is TRBJ2-7 and V is TRBV4-2; TRBD2 might be the D (6 bases). The CDR3 is 15 amino acids. V was shortened by 4 bases and J by 2 bases, with 15 bases between the two germline ends. Germline CDR1 is LGHNA and CDR2 is YNFKEQ.

Only a few counts were recorded for this clone. V and J are TRBV28 and TRBJ2-7, with TRBD2 matching 8 bases. J gave up 3 bases and V 5 bases, and 9 bases lay outside the gene matches. The CDR3 loop spans 15 amino acids. Germline CDR1 reads MDHEN; CDR2 reads SYDVKM. CDR3 protein: CASSAPGLVNYEQYF. CDR3 in DNA: TGTGCCAGCAGTGCACCGGGACTAGTTAACTACGAGCAGTACTTC.

The chain couples TRBV7-2 to TRBJ2-7, with 15 bases matching TRBD2. CDR1 is SGHTA, CDR2 FQGNSA, per germline. CDR3 length equals 16 residues. J was trimmed by 3 bases and V by 5 bases; bases with no gene match: 5. The CDR3 reads CASSQGTSGGFYEQYF. The CDR3 DNA sequence: TGTGCCAGCAGCCAGGGGACTAGCGGGGGGTTCTACGAGCAGTACTTC. Looking up the rest from reference TRBV7-2 and TRBJ2-7 gives the full variable domain: GAGVSQSPSNKVTEKGKDVELRCDPISGHTALYWYRQSLGQGLEFLIYFQGNSAPDKSGLPSDRFSAERTGGSVSTLTIQRTQQEDSAVYLCASSQGTSGGFYEQYFGPGTRLTVT.